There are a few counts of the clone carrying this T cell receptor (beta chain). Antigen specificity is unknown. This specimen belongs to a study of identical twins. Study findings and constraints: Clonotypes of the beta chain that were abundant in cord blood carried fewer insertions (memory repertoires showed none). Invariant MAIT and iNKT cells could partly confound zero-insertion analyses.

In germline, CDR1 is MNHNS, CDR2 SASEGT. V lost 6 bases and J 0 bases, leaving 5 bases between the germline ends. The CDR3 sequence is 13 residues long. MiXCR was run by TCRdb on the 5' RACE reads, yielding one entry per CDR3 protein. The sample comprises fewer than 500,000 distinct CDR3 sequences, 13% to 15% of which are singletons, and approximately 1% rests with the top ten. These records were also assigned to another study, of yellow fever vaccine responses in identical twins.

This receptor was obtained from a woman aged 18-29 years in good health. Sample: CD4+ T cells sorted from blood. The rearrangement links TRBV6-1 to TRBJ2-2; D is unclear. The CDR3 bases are TGTGCCAGCAGAACATCGAACACCGGGGAGCTGTTTTTT. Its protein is CASRTSNTGELFF.